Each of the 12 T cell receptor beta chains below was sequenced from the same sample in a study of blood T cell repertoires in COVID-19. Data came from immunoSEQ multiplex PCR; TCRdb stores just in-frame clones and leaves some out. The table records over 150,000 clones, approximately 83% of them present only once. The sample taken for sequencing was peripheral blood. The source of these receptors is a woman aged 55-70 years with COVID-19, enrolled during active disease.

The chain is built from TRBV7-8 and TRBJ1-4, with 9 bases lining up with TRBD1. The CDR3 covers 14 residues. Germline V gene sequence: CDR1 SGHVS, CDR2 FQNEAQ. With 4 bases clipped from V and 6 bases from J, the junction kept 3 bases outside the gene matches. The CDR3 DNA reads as TGTGCCAGCAGCTCGGACAGGGGATATGAAAAACTGTTTTTT. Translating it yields CASSSDRGYEKLFF.

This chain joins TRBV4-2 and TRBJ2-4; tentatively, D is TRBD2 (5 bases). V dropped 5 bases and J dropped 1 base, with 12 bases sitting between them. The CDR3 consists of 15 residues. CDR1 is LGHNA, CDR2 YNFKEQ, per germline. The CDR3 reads CASSFAGNAKNIQYF. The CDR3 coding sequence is TGTGCCAGCAGCTTCGCGGGTAACGCCAAAAACATTCAGTACTTC.

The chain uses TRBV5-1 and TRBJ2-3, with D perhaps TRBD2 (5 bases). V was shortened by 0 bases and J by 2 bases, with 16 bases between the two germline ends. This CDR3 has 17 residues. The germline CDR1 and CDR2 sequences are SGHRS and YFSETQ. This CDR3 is CASSLAELVTATDTQYF. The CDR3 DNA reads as TGCGCCAGCAGCTTGGCGGAACTAGTCACAGCCACAGATACGCAGTATTTT.

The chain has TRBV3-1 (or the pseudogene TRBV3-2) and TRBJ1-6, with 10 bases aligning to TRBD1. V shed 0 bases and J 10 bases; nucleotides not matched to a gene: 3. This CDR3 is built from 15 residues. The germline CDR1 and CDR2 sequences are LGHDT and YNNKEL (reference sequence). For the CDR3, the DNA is TGTGCCAGCAGCCAAGAAGGGACAGGGGTCTCACCCCTCCACTTT. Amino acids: CASSQEGTGVSPLHF.

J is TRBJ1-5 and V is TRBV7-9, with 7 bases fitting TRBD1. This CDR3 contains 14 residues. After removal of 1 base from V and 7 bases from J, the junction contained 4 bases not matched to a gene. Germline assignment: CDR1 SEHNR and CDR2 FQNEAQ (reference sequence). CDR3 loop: CASSLGDSWQPQHF. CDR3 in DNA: TGTGCCAGCAGCTTAGGGGACAGTTGGCAGCCCCAGCATTTT.

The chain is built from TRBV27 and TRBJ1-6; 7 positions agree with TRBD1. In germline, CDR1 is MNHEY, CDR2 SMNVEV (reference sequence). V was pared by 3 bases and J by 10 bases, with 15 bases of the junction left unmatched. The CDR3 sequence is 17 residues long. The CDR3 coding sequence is TGTGCCAGCAGTTTCCGCCGTTTGGAGGGGGCTTCCTCACCCCTCCACTTT. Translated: CASSFRRLEGASSPLHF.

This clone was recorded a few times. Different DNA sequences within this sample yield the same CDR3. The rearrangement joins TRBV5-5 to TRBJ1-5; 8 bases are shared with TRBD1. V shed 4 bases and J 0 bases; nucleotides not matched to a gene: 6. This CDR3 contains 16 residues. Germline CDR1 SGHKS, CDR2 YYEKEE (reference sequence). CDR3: CASSPTGGTSNQPQHF. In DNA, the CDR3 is TGTGCCAGCAGCCCTACAGGGGGAACTAGCAATCAGCCCCAGCATTTT.

CDR3 sequence (DNA): TGTGCCAGCAGTACCCGACAGGGTACACCCTTTTCTTCACCCCTCCACTTT. Its protein product is CASSTRQGTPFSSPLHF. The chain joins TRBV27 to TRBJ1-6; 7 bases match TRBD1. The germline V gene encodes CDR1 MNHEY and CDR2 SMNVEV (reference sequence). The CDR3 spans 17 residues. J gave up 9 bases and V 5 bases, and 16 bases lay outside the gene matches.

The CDR3 DNA is TGTGCCACCAGCAGAGACGGGGTTAGTTCACCCCTCCACTTT. Translation: CATSRDGVSSPLHF. The V and J genes are TRBV15 and TRBJ1-6; no clear D. Germline CDR1 is LNHNV and CDR2 is YYDKDF (reference sequence). Trimming removed 0 bases at V and 9 bases at J, with 9 bases between. There are 14 residues in the CDR3.

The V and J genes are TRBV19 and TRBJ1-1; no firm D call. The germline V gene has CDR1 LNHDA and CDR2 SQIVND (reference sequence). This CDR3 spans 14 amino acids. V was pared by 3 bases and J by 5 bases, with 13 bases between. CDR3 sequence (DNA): TGTGCCAGTAGTATTCGCCATTCGGTAACTGAAGCTTTCTTT. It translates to CASSIRHSVTEAFF.

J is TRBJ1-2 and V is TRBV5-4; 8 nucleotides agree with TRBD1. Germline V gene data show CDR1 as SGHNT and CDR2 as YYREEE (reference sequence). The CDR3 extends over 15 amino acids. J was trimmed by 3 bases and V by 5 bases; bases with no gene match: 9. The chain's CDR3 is CASSPGQAQHYGYTF. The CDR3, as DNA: TGTGCCAGCAGTCCGGGACAGGCCCAGCACTATGGCTACACCTTC.

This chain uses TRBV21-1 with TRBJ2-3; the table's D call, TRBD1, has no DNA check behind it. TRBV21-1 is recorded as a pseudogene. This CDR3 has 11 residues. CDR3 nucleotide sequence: TGTGCCAGTCTCACAGGCGATACGCAGTATTTT. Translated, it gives CASLTGDTQYF.